This entry describes one T cell receptor (beta chain). In this sample, this clone turned up once. Its antigen is not yet known. Per-nucleotide qualities are absent, and no much larger clonotype sits a single base away. The cohort comprised fewer than 700 healthy bone marrow donors. At the time of sampling, every cohort member was nominally healthy, though immune exposures that went unrecorded were likely present. The donor tested CMV seropositive, placing the donor among the 290 or so seropositive members of the cohort. A peripheral blood sample was provided by each donor, and peripheral blood mononuclear cells were used for TCR beta sequencing. The Qiagen DNeasy Blood Extraction Kit was used to extract genomic DNA from the blood cell samples. Libraries were built with the immunoSEQ multiplex PCR assay. For the multiplex PCR, a mixture combining 60 forward primers for TCR Vbeta segments and 13 reverse primers for TCR Jbeta segments was used. A multiplex PCR assay on genomic DNA amplified the CDR3 region of rearranged TCR beta genes. Amplified TCR beta libraries were sequenced as 87-base-pair reads on the Illumina HiSeq System. In the source study's methods: A later analysis tallied roughly 76 million unique TCR beta chains across the 550 to 850 repertoires, and approximately 11 million of those chains were shared by two or more donors. Raw reads were error-corrected and collapsed into unique sequences by a nearest-neighbor algorithm in which closely related sequences were merged to remove PCR and sequencing errors. V, D and J gene segments were assigned by aligning CDR3 sequences to IMGT reference sequences. For a sequence to be retained, a match of at least six nucleotides to both a V gene segment and a J gene segment was required. Rearrangements were classified as productive when the CDR3 lacked stop codons and remained in frame with V and J, and all other rearrangements were classified as non-productive. CDR3 was defined according to IMGT convention as the region running from the second conserved V-encoded cysteine to the conserved J-encoded phenylalanine. The earlier analysis of roughly 590 of the donors excluded sequences that lacked an unambiguous match to a single V gene segment. In an earlier analysis of 587 of the donors, V segments were called functional above 56.7% productive rearrangements and were called segregating when the between-donor standard deviation exceeded 5%. To diagnose cytomegalovirus status from the catalog of TCR beta chain sequences, a statistical classification framework was built. In a later analysis, TCR nucleotide sequences were compared against IMGT/GENE-DB human TR gene sequences so that V and J genes could be assigned. Using the TCRdist pipeline, a later analysis assigned CDR3 sequences along with most-parsimonious VDJ recombination scenarios. In a later analysis, each TCR beta chain was defined by its CDR3 amino acid sequence together with its V-gene family, and reads lacking a unique V-gene family were excluded. In a later analysis, some 600 highly shared, low-generation-probability nucleotide sequences were removed to address suspected cross-contamination and a sequencing artifact. For each public chain, a later analysis derived a clonal expansion index from normalized ranks of inferred template counts within each repertoire. In a later analysis, generation probabilities were computed with a VDJ recombination model fitted to out-of-frame rearrangements, and the resulting probabilities were checked against IGoR. A later analysis scored TCR-TCR, TCR-HLA and TCR-CMV co-occurrence with hypergeometric tests, applying a repertoire-size bias correction to TCR pairs. A later analysis estimated false discovery rates by permuting HLA or CMV assignments 20 times. In a later analysis, co-occurring TCRs were grouped using DBSCAN, and TCRdist sequence similarity was added for clustering within HLA-allele-positive subsets. Co-occurrence clustering excluded repertoires with fewer than 30,000 or more than 120,000 public chains, plus five with anomalous nucleotide sharing. TCRdb re-hosts the immuneACCESS table, in-frame sequences only. Its copies lack some clones; in the studies checked, an unresolved V gene accounts for under half of them, and the cause for the rest is not known. From that table come the V and J calls and clone size; the DNA was used to work out D and trimming. For this sample the table gives 150,000 to 200,000 clones, of which about 71% were detected only once. Roughly 2.7% of the sample belongs to the ten largest clones.

This record comes from a study of cytomegalovirus exposure and HLA in healthy donors (dated by TCRdb to between 2016 and 2019). Context from the whole study: An earlier analysis of fewer than 750 of the donors reported 276 Gb of sequence data and 117 million unique TCR beta sequences obtained from some 200 million T cells. A later analysis re-examined previously published TCR beta repertoires from several hundred donors and added high-resolution HLA genotyping to investigate patterns of TCR occurrence. Among approximately 370 genotyped donors of the cohort, an average of roughly 230,000 unique TCR beta nucleotide sequences was sequenced per donor, of which 15% to 20% were non-productive. Both class I and class II loci were covered by HLA typing, at four-digit resolution. Roughly 290 gigabases of sequencing data and 70 million to 100 million unique TCR sequences made up an early release that covered approximately 650 HLA-typed donors. Besides the first cohort of some 670 subjects, a separate validation cohort made up of 120 different subjects was used. The later analysis used no new phenotypic data to find candidate immune exposures, relying instead on TCR beta sequences and their occurrence across donors. Of the 350 to 450 genotyped donors, approximately 80% fell in the genetic ancestry cluster associated with self-reported Caucasian donors. Alongside the repertoire data, information on donor age, sex, ethnicity and CMV serostatus was compiled. A later genetic analysis took genome-wide SNP genotypes for about 55% of the 666 donors and used that subset as a discovery cohort. Using immunosequencing, the study profiled T cell repertoires from some 670 subjects and related those repertoires to cytomegalovirus serostatus. An earlier analysis of 587 of the donors applied high-throughput TCR beta sequencing to assess whether each TCR beta V gene segment acted as functional or pseudogenic. All discovery cohort repertoires had been generated on a single sequencing platform. The number of donors typed differed by locus, with about 629-630 for A, B, C, DRB1 and DQB1, 522 for DQA1, some 570 for DPA1, and about 450 for DPB1. Roughly 5 DR-DQ haplotypes were treated as single units for association and clustering because of strong linkage in the cohort. The aim of the study was to test whether cataloging public T cell receptors could identify signatures of past pathogen exposure. High-throughput TCR immunosequencing, statistical association of individual TCRs with disease status, and machine learning were combined to predict cytomegalovirus infection status.

What the authors observed across the whole study: The cohort was sequenced for TCR beta chains only, and without alpha or paired-chain data the features that could be detected were limited. According to the authors, the approach could potentially be generalized to other disease states and immunological phenotypes. Linkage disequilibrium might explain the correlated functional status among segregating V segments, but an unknown experimental factor could not be excluded. In both the original and validation cohorts, the classifier was reported to diagnose cytomegalovirus status with high specificity and sensitivity. A later analysis associated about 17,000 TCR beta sequences with specific HLA alleles at a false discovery rate of 0.05. Strong co-occurrence of HLA alleles, especially DR and DQ, made assigning TCR associations to individual alleles difficult. Because counts were too low, seventeen rarely observed V segments, including chromosome 9 orphons, were left out of the earlier analysis of 500 to 650 of the donors. A total of roughly 160 TCR beta chains were listed by the study as associated with cytomegalovirus. CMV serostatus was the only immune exposure information available for the cohort. A later analysis found that HLA-associated TCR beta chains were more clonally expanded and had lower generation probabilities than equally common non-associated chains. A further reported finding was that TCR beta sequences accurately predicted the HLA-A and HLA-B alleles for most subjects in the first cohort. In vitro tests confirmed that a few of the cytomegalovirus-associated TCR beta chains recognize cytomegalovirus antigens. V-gene and J-gene trimming of TCR beta chains was associated with a missense DCLRE1C variant in a later genetic analysis, and the association was replicated in an independent cohort. While some public TCRs were present in many individuals, most TCR sequences turned up only very rarely across donors. Broadly in line with IMGT annotations, most TCR beta V segments showed up in productive rearrangements about 87% or about 30% of the time in an earlier analysis of 450 to 750 of the donors. In a later analysis, several top co-occurrence clusters were reported to appear linked to parvovirus B19, influenza, CMV and Epstein-Barr virus. A group of highly shared sequence variants was considered likely to be a technical artifact of the sequencing pipeline. Compared with the approximately 600-donor mean, donors in an Asian-associated ancestry cluster had fewer N-insertions in productive TCRs, according to a later genetic analysis. Because some donors lacked HLA typing at each locus, the association tests relied only on the typed subset. A later analysis found that TCR association rates varied across HLA loci, with DRB1 alleles showing the most associated TCRs and HLA-C alleles the fewest. Most CMV-associated TCR beta chains appeared to be HLA-restricted in a later analysis, and the HLA associations seemed to be driven largely by CMV exposure. Sequencing depth was assumed to be roughly uniform across donors in the presence/absence analyses, though that assumption may not hold.

The source of this sequence is a woman between 35 and 50 years old in good health and CMV-seropositive. The sequenced sample was PBMCs.

The sequenced DNA: TGTGCCAGCAGCCCCACGGGGGAGGGGACTGAAGCTTTCTTT. Translated, it reads CASSPTGEGTEAFF. Recombination joined TRBV7-6 with TRBJ1-1; possibly the D gene is TRBD1, per 5 matching bases. The CDR3 goes from the cysteine to the phenylalanine over 14 residues. CDR3 DNA only is kept here, 42 bases in frame from base 1. Relative to germline, V is 5 bases shorter and J is 5 bases shorter, with 15 bases between their ends. CDR1 SGHVS and CDR2 FNYEAQ were looked up in the germline V gene.